This T cell receptor (beta chain) was found in a study of beta chain features in type 1 diabetes. Reverse transcribing all isolated RNA meant expressed TCRB transcripts were sequenced. The data were produced by immunoSEQ multiplex PCR, yet TCRdb's version contains in-frame clones alone and is incomplete. Of about 340,000 clones in the sample, roughly 8% are singletons; the top ten hold approximately 0.47%. The CDR3 spans 15 residues. Germline loops: CDR1 KGHSH, CDR2 LQKENI. J was trimmed by 7 bases and V by 3 bases; bases with no gene match: 9. The receptor's source is a woman under 30 in good health. The V and J genes are TRBV18 and TRBJ2-1, with 7 bases lining up with TRBD2. The sample taken for sequencing was central memory CD4+ T cells from blood. The CDR3 DNA follows: TGTGCCAGCTCACCTCTCAGCGGGACGGGTAATGAGCAGTTCTTC. This translates into CASSPLSGTGNEQFF.